Listed below are T cell receptor beta chains from one sample, sequenced in a study of T cells in Graves' hyperthyroidism and ophthalmopathy. TCRdb reprocessed the multiplex PCR reads with MiXCR, giving one entry per CDR3 protein. The table records 380,000 or so distinct CDR3 sequences, approximately 13% of them present only once. The sequencing input was blood. Every receptor here comes from a man aged 25 to 40 with Graves' hyperthyroidism that later progressed to Graves' ophthalmopathy. The CDR3 runs from the conserved cysteine through the conserved F or W. A D gene is named only where the DNA matches it firmly. Part of the rows lack a size; the others show once, few, many or a class for expanded clones.

J gene: TRBJ2-2
V gene: TRBV6-5
clone size: few
D gene: NA
CDR3 DNA: TGTGCCAGCAGTTGGTCCACCGGGGAGCTGTTTTTT
CDR3 protein: CASSWSTGELFF

J gene: TRBJ1-6
V gene: TRBV9
clone size: few
D gene: TRBD1
CDR3 DNA: TGTGCCAGCAGCATAACAGGGGGCAATAATTCACCCCTCCACTTT
CDR3 protein: CASSITGGNNSPLHF

J gene: TRBJ2-6
V gene: TRBV5-1
clone size: few
D gene: NA
CDR3 DNA: TGCGCCAGCAGCTTACCCCTTACGTTGAGCTCTGGGGCCAACGTCCTGACTTTC
CDR3 protein: CASSLPLTLSSGANVLTF

J gene: TRBJ2-5
V gene: TRBV6-1
clone size: NA
D gene: TRBD2
CDR3 DNA: TGTGCCAGCAGGATCGGACTAGCGCCACAAGAGACCCAGTACTTC
CDR3 protein: CASRIGLAPQETQYF

J gene: TRBJ2-1
V gene: TRBV27
clone size: few
D gene: TRBD2
CDR3 DNA: TGTGCCAGCAGTTTATGGAGCGGGGGGGCCGGGAATGAGCAGTTCTTC
CDR3 protein: CASSLWSGGAGNEQFF

J gene: TRBJ2-3
V gene: TRBV7-9
clone size: many
D gene: NA
CDR3 DNA: TGTGCCAGCAGCGAGGGGGACGGCAAAAGCACAGATACGCAGTATTTT
CDR3 protein: CASSEGDGKSTDTQYF

J gene: TRBJ2-7
V gene: TRBV5-6
clone size: few
D gene: NA
CDR3 DNA: TGTGCCAGCAGCTCTACTCTGACAGTGGAGTACGAGCAGTACTTC
CDR3 protein: CASSSTLTVEYEQYF

J gene: TRBJ2-6
V gene: TRBV7-9
clone size: few
D gene: TRBD1
CDR3 DNA: TGTGCCAGCACCGCTCCGGAGGGGACAGGGGGCGCCGGGGCCAACGTCCTGACTTTC
CDR3 protein: CASTAPEGTGGAGANVLTF

J gene: TRBJ2-1
V gene: TRBV11-3
clone size: NA
D gene: NA
CDR3 DNA: TGTGCCAGCAGCCGTCCGGACGGGGCCAGGGCCTCCTACAATGAGCAGTTCTTC
CDR3 protein: CASSRPDGARASYNEQFF

J gene: TRBJ1-1
V gene: TRBV20-1
clone size: many
D gene: NA
CDR3 DNA: TGCAGTGCTAGGCCCTACACTTTGAACACTGAAGCTTTCTTT
CDR3 protein: CSARPYTLNTEAFF

J gene: TRBJ2-7
V gene: TRBV20-1
clone size: many
D gene: NA
CDR3 DNA: TGCAGTGCCTCCCAACCGGACAGAACCAAGCTTTACGAGCAGTACTTC
CDR3 protein: CSASQPDRTKLYEQYF

J gene: TRBJ2-2
V gene: TRBV5-1
clone size: NA
D gene: TRBD1
CDR3 DNA: TGCGCCAGCAGACAGGGGGGCAGGACCGGGGAGCTGTTTTTT
CDR3 protein: CASRQGGRTGELFF

J gene: TRBJ1-4
V gene: TRBV2
clone size: many
D gene: TRBD1
CDR3 DNA: TGTGCCAGCAGTCCGGACAGGGATCTGAGTTATGAAAAACTGTTTTTT
CDR3 protein: CASSPDRDLSYEKLFF

J gene: TRBJ2-1
V gene: TRBV28
clone size: many
D gene: TRBD2
CDR3 DNA: TGTGCCAGCAGTTCTAGCGGGGGGATCTCCTACAATGAGCAGTTCTTC
CDR3 protein: CASSSSGGISYNEQFF

J gene: TRBJ2-1
V gene: TRBV18
clone size: many
D gene: NA
CDR3 DNA: TGTGCCAGCTCACCAACCACACCGGGCGAGCAGTTCTTC
CDR3 protein: CASSPTTPGEQFF

J gene: TRBJ2-3
V gene: TRBV7-9
clone size: many
D gene: NA
CDR3 DNA: TGTGCCAGCAGCTTGCCAGGAGGCACAGATACGCAGTATTTT
CDR3 protein: CASSLPGGTDTQYF

J gene: TRBJ2-1
V gene: TRBV27
clone size: many
D gene: NA
CDR3 DNA: TGTGCCAGCAGTTCCCGGGACGGGACCTACAATGAGCAGTTCTTC
CDR3 protein: CASSSRDGTYNEQFF

J gene: TRBJ1-6
V gene: TRBV19
clone size: NA
D gene: NA
CDR3 DNA: TGTGCCAGTAGCGCCGGGACCCTTCTTGGTTCACCCCTCCACTTT
CDR3 protein: CASSAGTLLGSPLHF

J gene: TRBJ2-1
V gene: TRBV30
clone size: NA
D gene: TRBD2
CDR3 DNA: TGTGCCTGGAGTGGGCTGGGGCGGGGGGATTACAATGAGCAGTTCTTC
CDR3 protein: CAWSGLGRGDYNEQFF

J gene: TRBJ2-1
V gene: TRBV6-1
clone size: many
D gene: TRBD2
CDR3 DNA: TGTGCCAGCAGCTATTGGACTAGCCAACATAGCAATGAGCAGTTCTTC
CDR3 protein: CASSYWTSQHSNEQFF

J gene: TRBJ2-7
V gene: TRBV2
clone size: many
D gene: NA
CDR3 DNA: TGTGCCAGCTCACTCGATAGGTGGTGGAACGAGCAGTACTTC
CDR3 protein: CASSLDRWWNEQYF

J gene: TRBJ1-1
V gene: TRBV5-1
clone size: few
D gene: NA
CDR3 DNA: TGCGCCAGCAGCCCCTCCCTTGCCAACACTGAAGCTTTCTTT
CDR3 protein: CASSPSLANTEAFF

J gene: TRBJ1-1
V gene: TRBV28
clone size: many
D gene: NA
CDR3 DNA: TGTGCCAGCAGTTCCCTCTCCCGGGTCGAAGCTTTCTTT
CDR3 protein: CASSSLSRVEAFF

J gene: TRBJ2-3
V gene: TRBV11-2
clone size: many
D gene: NA
CDR3 DNA: TGTGCCAGCAGCTTAGTGTCCACAAGCACAGATACGCAGTATTTT
CDR3 protein: CASSLVSTSTDTQYF

J gene: TRBJ1-1
V gene: TRBV27
clone size: many
D gene: NA
CDR3 DNA: TGTGCCAGCAGTTTAAAGGAAACAGCCACTGAAGCTTTCTTT
CDR3 protein: CASSLKETATEAFF

J gene: TRBJ2-7
V gene: TRBV10-2
clone size: NA
D gene: TRBD1
CDR3 DNA: TGCGCCATTGCGGACAGGGTTAGCTCCTACGAGCAGTACTTC
CDR3 protein: CAIADRVSSYEQYF

J gene: TRBJ1-1
V gene: TRBV28
clone size: many
D gene: TRBD1
CDR3 DNA: TGTGCCAGCAGTTTTAATTGGAAGATCTGGGGACAGGGTACCACTGAAGCTTTCTTT
CDR3 protein: CASSFNWKIWGQGTTEAFF

J gene: TRBJ2-1
V gene: TRBV7-2
clone size: NA
D gene: NA
CDR3 DNA: TGTGCCAGCAGCGCCGCTGGGACCGACTACAATGAGCAGTTCTTC
CDR3 protein: CASSAAGTDYNEQFF

J gene: TRBJ2-5
V gene: TRBV18
clone size: NA
D gene: NA
CDR3 DNA: TGTGCCAGCTCACCGTTGGACATCGGTGAGACCCAGTACTTC
CDR3 protein: CASSPLDIGETQYF

J gene: TRBJ1-3
V gene: TRBV20-1
clone size: few
D gene: TRBD1
CDR3 DNA: TGCAGTGCTACCAGGGGGAACTCTGGAAACACCATATATTTT
CDR3 protein: CSATRGNSGNTIYF

J gene: TRBJ1-5
V gene: TRBV12-3/TRBV12-4
clone size: few
D gene: NA
CDR3 DNA: TGTGCCAGCAGACAGGGTCGTCAGCCCCAGCATTTT
CDR3 protein: CASRQGRQPQHF

J gene: TRBJ1-3
V gene: TRBV30
clone size: NA
D gene: NA
CDR3 DNA: TGTGCCTGTGGGTCCCGTTACTCTGGAAACACCATATATTTT
CDR3 protein: CACGSRYSGNTIYF

J gene: TRBJ2-7
V gene: TRBV20-1
clone size: many
D gene: TRBD1
CDR3 DNA: TGCAGTGCTAGAGAACACCGGGACAGGGCCTCCTACGAGCAGTACTTC
CDR3 protein: CSAREHRDRASYEQYF

J gene: TRBJ2-3
V gene: TRBV15
clone size: few
D gene: NA
CDR3 DNA: TGTGCCACCAGCAGAGATCGGTTGAGCACAGATACGCAGTATTTT
CDR3 protein: CATSRDRLSTDTQYF

J gene: TRBJ1-1
V gene: TRBV6-1
clone size: many
D gene: NA
CDR3 DNA: TGTGCCAGCAGTGAGGGGGCCAACACTGAAGCTTTCTTT
CDR3 protein: CASSEGANTEAFF

J gene: TRBJ2-1
V gene: TRBV14
clone size: NA
D gene: TRBD1
CDR3 DNA: TGTGCCAGCAGCCAAGGTGCGACAGGGGGGAAAAATGAGCAGTTCTTC
CDR3 protein: CASSQGATGGKNEQFF

J gene: TRBJ2-7
V gene: TRBV4-2
clone size: NA
D gene: NA
CDR3 DNA: TGTGCCAGCAGCCAAGAGGGGGGGCCCTCCGAGCAGTACTTC
CDR3 protein: CASSQEGGPSEQYF

J gene: TRBJ2-2
V gene: TRBV30
clone size: many
D gene: NA
CDR3 DNA: TGTGCCTGGAGTACAGGGACACCTCGGAACACCGGGGAGCTGTTTTTT
CDR3 protein: CAWSTGTPRNTGELFF

J gene: TRBJ1-1
V gene: TRBV11-3
clone size: many
D gene: NA
CDR3 DNA: TGTGCCAGCAGCTTACTGGCGGACGCACTGAACACTGAAGCTTTCTTT
CDR3 protein: CASSLLADALNTEAFF

J gene: TRBJ1-1
V gene: TRBV7-6
clone size: many
D gene: NA
CDR3 DNA: TGTGCCAGCAGCTTAGCGGGTGGCAGCTTCCCTGAAGCTTTCTTT
CDR3 protein: CASSLAGGSFPEAFF

J gene: TRBJ2-3
V gene: TRBV28
clone size: many
D gene: TRBD2
CDR3 DNA: TGTGCCAGTCCACTCCCCCCTCGACTAGCGGGGGTTAGCACAGATACGCAGTATTTT
CDR3 protein: CASPLPPRLAGVSTDTQYF